This entry lists 26 T cell receptor beta chains sequenced from one sample in a study of blood T cell repertoires in COVID-19. Profiling relied on immunoSEQ multiplex PCR, and the TCRdb table lists in-frame clones only, not all of them. The sample lists 99,000 or so clones; around nine tenths were seen once. Sequencing was performed on peripheral blood. Receptors originate from a human donor in a cohort sampled during active COVID-19.

The CDR3 here is CAISAGGRESTEAFF. The DNA of the CDR3 is TGTGCCATCAGTGCAGGGGGCAGGGAGAGCACTGAAGCTTTCTTT. V gene TRBV10-3 combines with J gene TRBJ1-1; 8 positions match TRBD1. Trimming removed 4 bases from V and 4 bases from J; junction bases left unmatched: 8. Germline CDR1 and CDR2: ENHRY and SYGVKD. The CDR3 is 15 amino acids.

The DNA of the CDR3 is TGTGCCAGCAGTTATAGCGGGAGGGGCCAAGATACGCAGTATTTT. Translation gives CASSYSGRGQDTQYF. The chain links TRBV6-5 to TRBJ2-3, with 11 bases identical to TRBD2. The J segment lost 5 bases and the V segment lost 3 bases, leaving 4 bases of the junction unmatched. This CDR3 has 15 amino acids. Per germline, CDR1 MNHEY and CDR2 SVGAGI.

This clone was picked up one time. The chain couples TRBV28 to TRBJ2-4; 9 bases agree with TRBD1. The CDR3 has 14 amino acids. Trimming took 3 bases from V and 8 from J; bases not matched to a gene: 5. Germline lookup yields CDR1 MDHEN and CDR2 SYDVKM. The CDR3 DNA reads as TGTGCCAGCAGTTTCTCGGACAGGGGTGACATTCAGTACTTC. This translates into CASSFSDRGDIQYF.

CDR3 sequence: CASSVRDSGRNEQFF. The CDR3, as DNA: TGTGCCAGCAGCGTCCGGGACAGCGGGCGCAATGAGCAGTTCTTC. This chain links TRBV9 with TRBJ2-1; possibly TRBD1 for D (7 bases). The CDR3 is 15 residues long. Germline CDR1 and CDR2: SGDLS and YYNGEE. V was clipped by 2 bases and J by 6 bases, with 15 bases between them.

The rearrangement joins TRBV11-2 to TRBJ2-1, with D unresolved. The CDR3 length is 13 residues. The germline V and J ends were trimmed by 3 bases and 10 bases, with 13 bases remaining between them. The germline gives CDR1 SGHAT, CDR2 FQNNGV. CDR3 protein: CASSFEIVNEQFF. DNA of the CDR3: TGTGCCAGCAGCTTCGAGATAGTGAACGAGCAGTTCTTC.

The V and J genes are TRBV10-3 and TRBJ2-7; D is perhaps TRBD2 (6 bases). The CDR3 length is 14 residues. CDR1 is ENHRY and CDR2 is SYGVKD in the germline V gene. V was cut by 6 bases and J by 7 bases, with 19 bases left in between. The CDR3 loop reads CAISGQGGFEEQYF. The CDR3 bases are TGTGCCATCAGCGGCCAGGGAGGCTTTGAAGAGCAGTACTTC.

The count of this clone is one. This chain joins TRBV7-2 and TRBJ2-5; 12 nucleotides agree with TRBD2. After removal of 5 bases from V and 4 bases from J, the junction contained 5 bases not matched to a gene. Germline values: CDR1 SGHTA, CDR2 FQGNSA. The CDR3 is made up of 15 amino acids. The chain's CDR3 is CASSRTSGVAETQYF. CDR3 DNA: TGTGCCAGCAGCCGGACTAGCGGGGTGGCAGAGACCCAGTACTTC.

The genes are TRBV7-6 and TRBJ2-1; 9 positions match TRBD2. V lost 3 bases, J lost 2 bases, and 5 bases stayed unmatched. CDR1 is SGHVS and CDR2 is FNYEAQ in the germline V gene. The CDR3 contains 16 residues. The CDR3 spells CASSFGLAGTYNEQFF. DNA of the CDR3: TGTGCCAGCAGCTTTGGTCTAGCGGGGACCTACAATGAGCAGTTCTTC.

The chain employs TRBV6-2 or TRBV6-3 and TRBJ2-5; D not resolved. Germline CDR1 MNHEY, CDR2 SVGEGT. There are 14 residues in the CDR3. Trimming took 6 bases from V and 2 from J, leaving 13 bases between them. The CDR3 loop reads CASSRLSVQETQYF. The CDR3 bases are TGTGCCAGCAGCCGCCTTTCGGTTCAAGAGACCCAGTACTTC.

The CDR3 nucleotides read TGTGCCAGCAGGGACCCAGGGGACACCGGGGAGCTGTTTTTT. It yields the protein CASRDPGDTGELFF. This sequence joins TRBV5-4 and TRBJ2-2; maybe TRBD1 (6 bases). CDR1 is SGHNT, CDR2 YYREEE, per germline (reference sequence). Trimming removed 5 bases from V and 3 bases from J, with 11 bases in between. This CDR3 comprises 14 residues. Full variable domain (outside the CDR3, taken from reference TRBV5-4 and TRBJ2-2): ETGVTQSPTHLIKTRGQQVTLRCSSQSGHNTVSWYQQALGQGPQFIFQYYREEENGRGNFPPRFSGLQFPNYSSELNVNALELDDSALYLCASRDPGDTGELFFGEGSRLTVL.

The chain is built from TRBV5-1 and TRBJ2-3; D might be TRBD2 (6 bases). Trimming took off 7 bases at V and 4 bases at J, with 16 bases between the two ends. The CDR3 sequence is 14 residues long. Germline CDR1 and CDR2: SGHRS and YFSETQ. The CDR3 DNA reads TGCGCCAGCTTCCCCGGGACTCCTCCAGATACGCAGTATTTT. Protein product: CASFPGTPPDTQYF. Drawing the rest from reference TRBV5-1 and TRBJ2-3, the complete variable domain is KAGVTQTPRYLIKTRGQQVTLSCSPISGHRSVSWYQQTPGQGLQFLFEYFSETQRNKGNFPGRFSGRQFSNSRSEMNVSTLELGDSALYLCASFPGTPPDTQYFGPGTRLTVL.

This clone was counted between two and nine times. The gene calls are TRBV10-3 and TRBJ1-5; no reliable D call. The CDR3 totals 13 residues. Trimming left V 0 bases short and J 6 bases short, with 6 bases between. Per the germline V gene, CDR1 is ENHRY and CDR2 is SYGVKD. CDR3: CAISESTGQPQHF. The CDR3 coding sequence is TGTGCCATCAGTGAGTCGACTGGTCAGCCCCAGCATTTT.

The V call is TRBV12-3 or TRBV12-4, the J call TRBJ2-1; D unclear. The CDR3 loop spans 12 amino acids. V was trimmed by 5 bases and J by 8 bases, leaving 10 bases between them. The CDR3 DNA reads as TGTGCCAGCAGTCGATCCCGGGATGAGCAGTTCTTC. Protein: CASSRSRDEQFF.

The J gene is TRBJ1-2, the V gene TRBV29-1; the D gene is possibly TRBD1 (5 bases). The CDR3 contains 11 residues. In germline, CDR1 is SQVTM, CDR2 ANQGSEA. Trimming removed 5 bases at V and 6 bases at J, with 10 bases between. CDR3 amino acids: CSVWGEDGYTF. CDR3 coding DNA: TGCAGCGTTTGGGGCGAGGATGGCTACACCTTC.

The gene calls are TRBV7-3 and TRBJ2-1; 9 bases fit TRBD2. Losses at the gene ends were 0 bases for V and 8 bases for J; bases not matched to a gene: 5. Looked up from germline, CDR1 is SGHTA and CDR2 is FQGTGA. This CDR3 is built from 15 residues. The CDR3 here is CASSLTAGGVDEQFF. The DNA for the CDR3 is TGTGCCAGCAGCTTAACAGCGGGAGGCGTCGATGAGCAGTTCTTC.

This chain uses TRBV4-2 with TRBJ2-3; D not resolved. This CDR3 spans 14 amino acids. CDR1 and CDR2 from the germline V gene are LGHNA and YNFKEQ. Trimming removed 4 bases at V and 3 bases at J, with 11 bases between. CDR3 sequence reads: CASSRRSSTDTQYF. DNA of the CDR3: TGTGCCAGCAGCCGAAGATCCAGTACAGATACGCAGTATTTT.

This clone was observed once. The chain joins TRBV2 to TRBJ1-3; D might be TRBD1 (6 bases). Germline CDR1 SNHLY, CDR2 FYNNEI. This CDR3 has 14 residues. Trimming removed 5 bases from V and 3 bases from J, with 11 bases in between. CDR3 DNA: TGTGCCAGCAGTTACAGGGTGGGTGGAAACACCATATATTTT. Translation: CASSYRVGGNTIYF.

V and J are TRBV28 and TRBJ2-7; D may be TRBD2 (6 bases). CDR3 length equals 14 residues. Germline CDR1 MDHEN, CDR2 SYDVKM. V was clipped by 3 bases and J by 6 bases, with 15 bases between them. In DNA, the CDR3 is TGTGCCAGCAGTTTCGTGGTTGGAGGGGTCGAGCAGTACTTC. Its protein product is CASSFVVGGVEQYF.

The chain couples TRBV5-8 to TRBJ2-5; TRBD2 aligns across 9 bases. Trimming took 0 bases from V and 5 from J; bases not matched to a gene: 14. Germline V lookup: CDR1 SGHTS, CDR2 YDEGEE. This CDR3 is 18 amino acids long. CDR3 loop: CASSLGKELLREGETQYF. CDR3 DNA sequence: TGTGCCAGCAGCTTGGGAAAAGAGTTGTTGCGGGAGGGGGAGACCCAGTACTTC.

This chain links TRBV7-3 with TRBJ2-3; perhaps TRBD2 as D (6 bases). Germline V gene data show CDR1 as SGHTA and CDR2 as FQGTGA. The V end lost 5 bases, the J end lost 0 bases, and 6 bases lay between the germline ends. The CDR3 covers 13 residues. The CDR3 sequence: CASSGTSTDTQYF. CDR3 nucleotides: TGTGCCAGCAGCGGGACTAGCACAGATACGCAGTATTTT.

This chain joins TRBV28 and TRBJ1-1; D is perhaps TRBD1 (5 bases). Deletions cut 7 bases from V and 0 bases from J, with 12 bases between. CDR3 length equals 14 residues. Germline CDR1 MDHEN, CDR2 SYDVKM. The CDR3 is CASTQGSLNTEAFF. In nucleotides, the CDR3 is TGTGCCAGCACCCAGGGCAGTTTGAACACTGAAGCTTTCTTT. The full variable domain, in which reference TRBV28 and TRBJ1-1 provide the parts outside the CDR3, is DVKVTQSSRYLVKRTGEKVFLECVQDMDHENMFWYRQDPGLGLRLIYFSYDVKMKEKGDIPEGYSVSREKKERFSLILESASTNQTSMYLCASTQGSLNTEAFFGQGTRLTVV.

The chain links TRBV2 to TRBJ2-1; TRBD2 might be the D (6 bases). Trimming stripped 3 bases from V and 0 bases from J, with 15 bases between. Germline V gene sequence: CDR1 SNHLY, CDR2 FYNNEI. This CDR3 region has 17 residues. CDR3 in DNA: TGTGCCAGCAGTGAGGGGGTCGTGACTAGCTCCTACAATGAGCAGTTCTTC. Amino acids: CASSEGVVTSSYNEQFF.

V gene TRBV28 combines with J gene TRBJ2-1; possible D gene TRBD1, 6 bases. CDR3 length: 14 residues. Trimming pared 10 bases from V and 4 bases from J, leaving 17 bases between. From germline, CDR1 is MDHEN and CDR2 SYDVKM. The CDR3 loop is CATHSGVTYNEQFF. For the CDR3, the DNA is TGTGCCACCCACTCAGGGGTTACTTACAATGAGCAGTTCTTC.

The gene calls are TRBV5-6 and TRBJ2-4, with D maybe TRBD1 (5 bases). Per the germline V gene, CDR1 is SGHDT and CDR2 is YYEEEE. This CDR3 has 15 amino acids. V was trimmed by 1 base and J by 0 bases, leaving 8 bases between them. CDR3 sequence (DNA): TGTGCCAGCAGCTTGAGGGGCACAGCCAAAAACATTCAGTACTTC. This translates into CASSLRGTAKNIQYF.

This sequence joins TRBV7-8 and TRBJ2-1; D might be TRBD1 (5 bases). From germline, CDR1 is SGHVS and CDR2 FQNEAQ. The CDR3 covers 13 residues. V was pared by 1 base and J by 6 bases, with 7 bases between. The CDR3 spells CASSLEGINEQFF. The CDR3, as DNA: TGTGCCAGCAGCTTAGAGGGGATCAATGAGCAGTTCTTC. Looking up the rest from reference TRBV7-8 and TRBJ2-1 gives the full variable domain: GAGVSQSPRYKVAKRGQDVALRCDPISGHVSLFWYQQALGQGPEFLTYFQNEAQLDKSGLPSDRFFAERPEGSVSTLKIQRTQQEDSAVYLCASSLEGINEQFFGPGTRLTVL.

The chain has TRBV5-4 and TRBJ1-2, with a weak D call TRBD1 (5 bases). CDR1 is SGHNT and CDR2 is YYREEE in the germline V gene (reference sequence). The CDR3 sequence is 13 residues long. V lost 4 bases and J lost 3, with 10 bases in between. CDR3 nucleotides: TGTGCCAGCAGCGGAACAGGAGACTATGGCTACACCTTC. Its protein product is CASSGTGDYGYTF.